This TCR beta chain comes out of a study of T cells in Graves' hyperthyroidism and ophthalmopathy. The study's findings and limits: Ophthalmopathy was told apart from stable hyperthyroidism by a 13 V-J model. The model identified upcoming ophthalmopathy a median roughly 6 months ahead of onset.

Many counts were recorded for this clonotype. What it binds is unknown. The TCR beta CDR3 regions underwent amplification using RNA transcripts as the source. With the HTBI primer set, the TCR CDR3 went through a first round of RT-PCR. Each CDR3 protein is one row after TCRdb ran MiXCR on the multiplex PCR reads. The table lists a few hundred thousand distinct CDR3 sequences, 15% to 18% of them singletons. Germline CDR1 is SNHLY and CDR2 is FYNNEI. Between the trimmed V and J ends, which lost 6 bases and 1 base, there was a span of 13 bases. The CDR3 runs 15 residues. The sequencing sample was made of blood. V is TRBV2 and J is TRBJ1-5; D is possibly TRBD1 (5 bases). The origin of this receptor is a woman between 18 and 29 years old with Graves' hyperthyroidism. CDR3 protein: CASRGLPRSNQPQHF. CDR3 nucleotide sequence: TGTGCCAGCAGGGGACTTCCAAGAAGCAATCAGCCCCAGCATTTT.